This TCR beta chain was recovered during a study of regulatory T cells in long-lasting Graves disease (dated by TCRdb to about 2021). As for the study more broadly: Antithyroid drugs had been taken for less than 3 months by newly diagnosed Graves' disease patients. This study used TCR sequencing and RNA sequencing of peripheral blood to compare persistent Graves' disease patients against newly diagnosed Graves' disease patients. A total of about 35 samples underwent TCR sequencing, from around 13 patients with persistent Graves' disease and 20 or so patients with newly diagnosed Graves' disease. The study was conducted in China and was registered as a clinical trial. What the work shows at the level of the full study, not this receptor alone: Only the TCR beta chain was sequenced and analyzed. Persistent disease showed preferential use of TRBV28, TRBJ1-2 and TRBJ2-5, whereas newly diagnosed disease favored TRBV20-1 and TRBJ2-1. A larger number of public clonotypes was shared among persistent patients (more than 2,500) than among newly diagnosed patients (around 890). Only peripheral blood was studied, because thyroid tissue, the primary lesion, was inaccessible. The small sample size was acknowledged by the authors as a limitation that may reduce accuracy. Compared with newly diagnosed patients, patients with persistent Graves' disease had lower TCR Shannon entropy and fewer highly expanded clones, which suggests clonal expansion.

The label giving this sample's time point can be read as: newly diagnosed GD, antithyroid drugs for less than 3 months. For both TCR sequencing and RNA sequencing, RNA was extracted from PBMCs using TRIzol. Graves' disease was diagnosed according to American Thyroid Association guidelines. Recruitment of patients was carried out at an endocrinology department in Xi'an, China. Each patient gave about 8.1 milliliters of peripheral blood, collected in an EDTA anticoagulant tube. Ficoll Paque Plus density gradient separation was used to isolate PBMCs, and no further T cell sorting was performed. An Agilent 2100 Bioanalyzer and agarose gel were used to assess RNA quality, and a NanoDrop 2000 was used to measure RNA concentration. The CDR3 numbers 14 residues from cysteine through phenylalanine. The kept DNA is CDR3 alone, 42 bases in frame from the first base. CDR1 and CDR2, per the germline V gene, are SGHRS and YFSETQ. V is pared back by 1 base and J by 0 bases, with 5 bases lying between the germline termini.

In the case of this clonotype: Its target antigen remains unknown. Per-nucleotide qualities are absent, and no much larger clonotype sits a single base away.

The library was obtained by multiplex PCR. TCRdb records Illumina HiSeq 4000 as the sequencer. iRepertoire HTBI primers and Arm-PCR amplification of CDR3 regions were used to construct TCR beta libraries. Gel purification was performed on PCR products prior to sequencing. In the paper's pipeline: Gene usage analysis of CDR3 amino acid clonotypes relied on the approximately 60 TRBV and fewer than 15 TRBJ segments identified across samples. Filtered high-quality paired reads were merged into contigs using COPE and FqMerger. BLAST was used to align contigs to IMGT TRBV, TRBD and TRBJ reference genes, and CDR3 was defined according to IMGT. Any clonotype with a frequency above 0.1% was counted as a highly expanded clone. Shannon entropy served as the measure of repertoire diversity, while the Gini coefficient captured V-J evenness. Public clonotypes were defined as clonotypes shared by more than one individual. Clones were called with MiXCR by TCRdb after fastp trimmed the public reads at Q25, and only in-frame beta chains were retained. Merged by CDR3 protein, the rows form single entries marked with the most common genes and DNA. None of the V and J calls come from the authors' own analysis; TCRdb made them. Across this sample there are roughly 320,000 distinct CDR3 sequences, with around 15% seen only once. The ten largest clones take up 25% to 30% of the sample.

These data also featured in a second study, about T cells in Graves' hyperthyroidism and ophthalmopathy. The second study's paper adds: Graves' hyperthyroidism was defined as stable when no progression to ophthalmopathy occurred over 18 months of follow-up. Hyperthyroidism patients were newly diagnosed, had a disease duration of under 2 months, and were aged 18 to 65 years. The study excluded patients with uncontrolled infections, other autoimmune diseases, pregnancy or lactation. Diagnoses were based on clinical symptoms, serum thyroxine and TRAb, thyroid ultrasound and orbital computed tomography. For the first round of RT-PCR on the TCR CDR3, the HTBI primer set was used together with the Qiagen OneStep RT-PCR kit. Most expanded thyroid clonotypes (frequency above 0.001) were also detected in blood, suggesting blood repertoires may reflect thyroid immune responses. A model built on a 13 V-J signature distinguished ophthalmopathy from stable hyperthyroidism, reaching 85% to 90% sensitivity and about 81% specificity in cross-validation and 80%/75% in testing. In validation, the model predicted progression to ophthalmopathy a median of roughly six months before onset, with around 70% sensitivity and 72.22% specificity. To identify distinguishing TCR V-J signatures, a discovery cohort of about 95 patients was used, comprising under 45 with Graves' ophthalmopathy and roughly 60 with stable Graves' hyperthyroidism. Prospective prediction of ophthalmopathy was tested in an independent validation cohort consisting of 18 to 20 hyperthyroidism patients and some 17 patients who later progressed to ophthalmopathy. For training and testing, the 110 or so patients in the discovery cohort were randomly divided in a 7:3 ratio. The study also compared thyroid tissue and blood T-cell repertoires from about six Graves' hyperthyroidism patients. Once sampling was done, hyperthyroidism patients were given methimazole at a starting dose of 30 mg daily, whereas ophthalmopathy patients were given high-dose intravenous methylprednisolone. The libraries were constructed in a second round of multiplex PCR and then size-selected and purified. Libraries were sequenced paired-end with 100 bp reads on an Illumina HiSeq2000. SOAPnuke was used to process the raw data, with reads discarded if the reads contained adapters or uncalled bases, had a mean Phred below 15, or lacked an exact constant-primer or identifier match. COPE v1.2.5 was used to merge high-quality paired reads, and clonotypes were defined as unique nucleotide sequences. Clonotypes were aligned to IMGT TRBV, TRBD and TRBJ reference segments using MiTCR v1.1. Only V-J combinations with frequency above 0.0001, covering about 99% of repertoires, were analysed. A TCS score was defined as the ratio between F50 (clonal expansion) and ExV (chaos), using BLOSUM62-based TCRdist between CDR3 peptides within each V-J. Welch's t-statistics and random forest reduced 500 to 650 V-J features to roughly 13, which were used in a naive Bayes classifier (R e1071). Sample size was not statistically predetermined, and investigators were not blinded to group allocation. According to the paper, TCR Vbeta CDR3 sequencing was carried out on over 130 peripheral blood samples, which came from about 45 ophthalmopathy, around 74 hyperthyroidism and roughly 17 progressor patients.

The rearranged chain carries TRBV5-1 and TRBJ2-1, with the D segment identity uncertain. The receptor comes from a man aged 35-49 years with Graves disease. Donor details come from another sample of the same person, matched by shared clones. The sample was peripheral blood mononuclear cells (PBMCs), taken at new diagnosis, from a patient treated with antithyroid drugs. Here the CDR3 is given as CASSLFGSYNEQFF. The nucleotides read TGCGCCAGCAGCTTGTTTGGCTCCTACAATGAGCAGTTCTTC.